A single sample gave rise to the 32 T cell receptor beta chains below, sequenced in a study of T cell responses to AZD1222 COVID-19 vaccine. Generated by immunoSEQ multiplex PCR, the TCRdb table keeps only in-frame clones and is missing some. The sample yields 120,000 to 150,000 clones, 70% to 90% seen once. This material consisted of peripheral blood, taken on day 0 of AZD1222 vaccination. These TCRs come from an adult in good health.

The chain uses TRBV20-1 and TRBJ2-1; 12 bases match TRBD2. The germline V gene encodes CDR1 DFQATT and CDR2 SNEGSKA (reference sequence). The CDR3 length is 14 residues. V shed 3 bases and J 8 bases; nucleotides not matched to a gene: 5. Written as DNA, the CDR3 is TGCAGTGCTAGTCGACTAGCGGGAGCGGATGAGCAGTTCTTC. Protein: CSASRLAGADEQFF.

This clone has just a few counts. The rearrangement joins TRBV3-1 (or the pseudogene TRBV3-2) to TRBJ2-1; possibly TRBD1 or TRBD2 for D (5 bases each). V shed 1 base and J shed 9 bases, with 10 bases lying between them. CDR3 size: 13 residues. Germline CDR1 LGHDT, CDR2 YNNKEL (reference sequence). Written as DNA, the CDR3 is TGTGCCAGCAGCCAAGGCAGGGAGACTGAGCAGTTCTTC. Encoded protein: CASSQGRETEQFF.

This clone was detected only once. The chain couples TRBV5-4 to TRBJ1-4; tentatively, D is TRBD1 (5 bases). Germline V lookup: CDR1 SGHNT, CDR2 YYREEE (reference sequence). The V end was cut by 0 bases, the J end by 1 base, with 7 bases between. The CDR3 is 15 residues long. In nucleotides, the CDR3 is TGTGCCAGCAGCTTGGCTCAGGGAACTAATGAAAAACTGTTTTTT. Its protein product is CASSLAQGTNEKLFF. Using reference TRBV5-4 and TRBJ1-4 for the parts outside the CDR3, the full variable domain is ETGVTQSPTHLIKTRGQQVTLRCSSQSGHNTVSWYQQALGQGPQFIFQYYREEENGRGNFPPRFSGLQFPNYSSELNVNALELDDSALYLCASSLAQGTNEKLFFGSGTQLSVL.

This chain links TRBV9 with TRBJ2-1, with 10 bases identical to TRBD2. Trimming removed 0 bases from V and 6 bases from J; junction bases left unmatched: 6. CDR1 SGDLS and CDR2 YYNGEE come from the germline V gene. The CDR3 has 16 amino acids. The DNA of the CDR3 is TGTGCCAGCAGCGTAGAAGGTCAGCGGGAGGGCAATGAGCAGTTCTTC. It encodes CASSVEGQREGNEQFF. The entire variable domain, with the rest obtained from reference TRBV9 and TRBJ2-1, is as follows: DSGVTQTPKHLITATGQRVTLRCSPRSGDLSVYWYQQSLDQGLQFLIQYYNGEERAKGNILERFSAQQFPDLHSELNLSSLELGDSALYFCASSVEGQREGNEQFFGPGTRLTVL.

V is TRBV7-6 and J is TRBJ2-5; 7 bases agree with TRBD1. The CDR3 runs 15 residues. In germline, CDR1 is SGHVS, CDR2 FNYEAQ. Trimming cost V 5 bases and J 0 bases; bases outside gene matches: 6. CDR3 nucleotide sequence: TGTGCCAGCAGCCAGATACAGGGGAACCAAGAGACCCAGTACTTC. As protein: CASSQIQGNQETQYF.

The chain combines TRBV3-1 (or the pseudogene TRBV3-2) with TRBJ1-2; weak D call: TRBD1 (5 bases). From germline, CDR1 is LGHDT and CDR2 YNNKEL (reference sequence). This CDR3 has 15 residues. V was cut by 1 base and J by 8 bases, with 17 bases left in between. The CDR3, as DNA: TGTGCCAGCAGCCAAGGGGACGGTCAGGAGAGCGGCTACACCTTC. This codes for CASSQGDGQESGYTF.

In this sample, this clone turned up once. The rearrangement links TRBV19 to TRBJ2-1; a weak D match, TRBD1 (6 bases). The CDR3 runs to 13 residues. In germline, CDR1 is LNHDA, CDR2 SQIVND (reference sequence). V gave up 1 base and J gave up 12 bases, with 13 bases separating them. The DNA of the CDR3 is TGTGCCAGTAGTATAGGGGGTGGGACACCGCAGTTCTTC. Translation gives CASSIGGGTPQFF.

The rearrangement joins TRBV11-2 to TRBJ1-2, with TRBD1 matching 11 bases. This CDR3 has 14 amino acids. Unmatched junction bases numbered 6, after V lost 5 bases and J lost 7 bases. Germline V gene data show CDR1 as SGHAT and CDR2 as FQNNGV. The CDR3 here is CASSPWTGGVGYTF. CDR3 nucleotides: TGTGCCAGCAGCCCATGGACAGGGGGCGTTGGCTACACCTTC.

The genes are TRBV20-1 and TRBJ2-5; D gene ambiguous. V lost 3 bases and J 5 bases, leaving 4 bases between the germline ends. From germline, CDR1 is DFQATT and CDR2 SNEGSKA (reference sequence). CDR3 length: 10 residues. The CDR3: CSASSETQYF. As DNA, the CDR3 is TGCAGTGCTAGCTCGGAGACCCAGTACTTC.

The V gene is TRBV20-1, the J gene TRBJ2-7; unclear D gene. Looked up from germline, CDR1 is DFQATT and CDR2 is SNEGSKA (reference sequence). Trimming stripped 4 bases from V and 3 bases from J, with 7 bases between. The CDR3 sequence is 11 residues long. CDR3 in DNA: TGCAGTGCTAACGGTTACTACGAGCAGTACTTC. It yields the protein CSANGYYEQYF.

The CDR3 DNA follows: TGTGCCAGCAGTGCAACAGGGACCGGGGAGCTGTTTTTT. Its translation is CASSATGTGELFF. The J gene is TRBJ2-2, the V gene TRBV28, with a weak D call TRBD1 (6 bases). Germline CDR1 MDHEN, CDR2 SYDVKM. V gave up 5 bases and J gave up 5 bases, with 9 bases separating them. CDR3 length: 13 residues.

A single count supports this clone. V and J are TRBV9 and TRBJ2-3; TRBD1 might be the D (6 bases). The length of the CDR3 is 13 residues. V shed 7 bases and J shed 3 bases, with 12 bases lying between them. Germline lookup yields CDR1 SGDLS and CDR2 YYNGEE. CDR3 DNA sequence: TGTGCCAGCGCTGGACAGCCGACAGATACGCAGTATTTT. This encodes CASAGQPTDTQYF.

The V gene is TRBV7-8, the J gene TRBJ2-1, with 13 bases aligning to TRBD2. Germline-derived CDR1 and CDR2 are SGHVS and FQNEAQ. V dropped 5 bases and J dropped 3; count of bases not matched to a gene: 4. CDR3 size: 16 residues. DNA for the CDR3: TGTGCCAGCAGCCCCCGGACTAGCGGGAGCTACAATGAGCAGTTCTTC. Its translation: CASSPRTSGSYNEQFF.

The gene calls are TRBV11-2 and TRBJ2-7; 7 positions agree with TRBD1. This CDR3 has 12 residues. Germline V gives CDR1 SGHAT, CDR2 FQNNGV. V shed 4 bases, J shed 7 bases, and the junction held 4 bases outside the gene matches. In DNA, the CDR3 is TGTGCCAGCAGCTACAGGGGCCGGGAGCAGTACTTC. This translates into CASSYRGREQYF.

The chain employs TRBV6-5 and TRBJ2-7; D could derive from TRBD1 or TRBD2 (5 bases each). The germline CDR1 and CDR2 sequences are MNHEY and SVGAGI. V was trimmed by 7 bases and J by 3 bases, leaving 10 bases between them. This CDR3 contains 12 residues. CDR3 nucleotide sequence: TGTGCCAGCACTAGGGACCGCTACGAGCAGTACTTC. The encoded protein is CASTRDRYEQYF.

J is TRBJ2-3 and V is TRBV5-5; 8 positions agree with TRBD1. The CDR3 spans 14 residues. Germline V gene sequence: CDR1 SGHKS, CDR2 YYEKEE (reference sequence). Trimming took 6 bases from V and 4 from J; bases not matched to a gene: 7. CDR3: CASKGQGTADTQYF. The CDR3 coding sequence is TGTGCCAGCAAAGGACAGGGTACTGCAGATACGCAGTATTTT.

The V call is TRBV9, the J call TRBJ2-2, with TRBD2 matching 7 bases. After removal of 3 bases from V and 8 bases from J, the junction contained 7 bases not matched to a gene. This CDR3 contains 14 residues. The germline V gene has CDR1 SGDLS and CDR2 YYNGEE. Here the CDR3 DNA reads TGTGCCAGCAGCGGCCGGGACTATTTGGGGGAGCTGTTTTTT. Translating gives CASSGRDYLGELFF.

The CDR3 region is CASRLENTGELFF. As DNA, the CDR3 is TGTGCCAGCAGGCTAGAGAACACCGGGGAGCTGTTTTTT. V usage is TRBV2 and J usage is TRBJ2-2, with no clear D. Germline loops: CDR1 SNHLY, CDR2 FYNNEI. Trimming shortened V by 6 bases and J by 1 base, and 6 bases separated the two germline ends. The CDR3 spans 13 residues.

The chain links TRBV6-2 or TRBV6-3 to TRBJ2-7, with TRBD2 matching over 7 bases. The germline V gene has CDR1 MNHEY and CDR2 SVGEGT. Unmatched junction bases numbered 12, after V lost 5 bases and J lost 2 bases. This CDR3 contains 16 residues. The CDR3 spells CASSQASGQGAYEQYF. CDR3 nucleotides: TGTGCCAGCAGTCAGGCTAGCGGACAAGGAGCCTACGAGCAGTACTTC.

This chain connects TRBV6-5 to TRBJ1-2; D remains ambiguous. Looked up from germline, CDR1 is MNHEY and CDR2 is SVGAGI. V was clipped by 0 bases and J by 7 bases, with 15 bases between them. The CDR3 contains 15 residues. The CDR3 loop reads CASSYSVRLGSGYTF. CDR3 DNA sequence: TGTGCCAGCAGTTACTCGGTTAGGCTTGGGAGTGGCTACACCTTC.

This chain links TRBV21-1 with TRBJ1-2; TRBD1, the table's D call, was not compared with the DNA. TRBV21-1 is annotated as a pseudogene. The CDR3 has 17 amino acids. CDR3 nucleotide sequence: TGTGCCAGCAGCAATAGCCCAGCCAGGGGGACTAACTATGGCTACACCTTC. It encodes CASSNSPARGTNYGYTF.

The CDR3 coding sequence is TGTGCCAGTAGTCCAACGGGGCTAGCGGGAGTCCACAGTTTCTACGAGCAGTACTTC. This translates into CASSPTGLAGVHSFYEQYF. This chain connects TRBV19 to TRBJ2-7, with 10 bases lining up with TRBD2. The germline V gene encodes CDR1 LNHDA and CDR2 SQIVND (reference sequence). V was pared by 5 bases and J by 3 bases, with 19 bases of the junction left unmatched. The CDR3 contains 19 residues.

CDR3 bases: TGTGCCAGTAGTATCCTTAGCGGTCCCTACGAGCAGTACTTC. Encoded protein: CASSILSGPYEQYF. The chain combines TRBV19 with TRBJ2-7; tentatively, D is TRBD2 (6 bases). Trimming stripped 3 bases from V and 2 bases from J, with 11 bases between. Germline assignment: CDR1 LNHDA and CDR2 SQIVND (reference sequence). The CDR3 sequence is 14 residues long. Full variable domain (rest looked up from reference TRBV19 and TRBJ2-7): DGGITQSPKYLFRKEGQNVTLSCEQNLNHDAMYWYRQDPGQGLRLIYYSQIVNDFQKGDIAEGYSVSREKKESFPLTVTSAQKNPTAFYLCASSILSGPYEQYFGPGTRLTVT.

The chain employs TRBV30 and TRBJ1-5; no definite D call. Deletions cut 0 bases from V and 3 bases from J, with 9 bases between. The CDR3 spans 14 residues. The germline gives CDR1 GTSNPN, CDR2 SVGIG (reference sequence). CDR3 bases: TGTGCCTGGAGTGTAGCGGGTAACAATCAGCCCCAGCATTTT. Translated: CAWSVAGNNQPQHF.

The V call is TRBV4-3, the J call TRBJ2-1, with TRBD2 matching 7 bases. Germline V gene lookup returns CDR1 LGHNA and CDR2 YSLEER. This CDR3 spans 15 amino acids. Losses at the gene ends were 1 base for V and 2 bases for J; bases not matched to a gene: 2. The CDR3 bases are TGCGCCAGCAGCCAAGCCCGGGAGGCCTACAATGAGCAGTTCTTC. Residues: CASSQAREAYNEQFF.

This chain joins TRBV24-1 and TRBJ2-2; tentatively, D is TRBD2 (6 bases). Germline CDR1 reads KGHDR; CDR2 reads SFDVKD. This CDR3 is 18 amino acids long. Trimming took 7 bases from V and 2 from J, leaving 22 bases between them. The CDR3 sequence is CATRESSGGWTNTGELFF. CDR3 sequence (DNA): TGTGCCACCAGGGAGAGTAGCGGAGGTTGGACTAACACCGGGGAGCTGTTTTTT.

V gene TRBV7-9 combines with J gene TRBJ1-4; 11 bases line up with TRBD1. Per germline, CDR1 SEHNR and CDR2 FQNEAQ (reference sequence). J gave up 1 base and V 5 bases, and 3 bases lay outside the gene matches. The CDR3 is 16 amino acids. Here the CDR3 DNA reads TGTGCCAGCAGCCAGGGACAGGGGGAAACTAATGAAAAACTGTTTTTT. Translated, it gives CASSQGQGETNEKLFF.

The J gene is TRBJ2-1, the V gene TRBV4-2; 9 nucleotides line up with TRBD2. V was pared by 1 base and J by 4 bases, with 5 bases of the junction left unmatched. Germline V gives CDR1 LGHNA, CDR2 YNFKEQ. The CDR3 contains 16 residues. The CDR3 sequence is CASSQVGSGGYNEQFF. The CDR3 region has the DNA TGTGCCAGCAGCCAAGTGGGGAGCGGGGGGTACAATGAGCAGTTCTTC.

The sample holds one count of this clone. The CDR3 loop is CASSITNEAREEQETQYF. The CDR3 DNA follows: TGTGCCAGCAGCATAACGAATGAGGCTAGGGAGGAACAAGAGACCCAGTACTTC. The rearrangement joins TRBV21-1 to TRBJ2-5; whether TRBD2, the table's D call, matches the DNA was not checked. TRBV21-1 is noted as a pseudogene. This CDR3 has 18 residues.

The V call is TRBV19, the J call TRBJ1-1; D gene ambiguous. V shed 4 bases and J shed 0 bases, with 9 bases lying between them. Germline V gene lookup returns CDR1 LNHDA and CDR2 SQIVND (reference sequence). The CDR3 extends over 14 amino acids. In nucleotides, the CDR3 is TGTGCCAGTAGTAGCGGAATTTTGAACACTGAAGCTTTCTTT. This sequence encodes CASSSGILNTEAFF.

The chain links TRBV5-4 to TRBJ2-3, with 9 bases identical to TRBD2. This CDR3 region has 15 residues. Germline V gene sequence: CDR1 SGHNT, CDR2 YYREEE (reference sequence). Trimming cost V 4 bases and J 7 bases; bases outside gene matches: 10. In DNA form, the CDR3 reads TGTGCCAGCAGCCGGACTAGCGTAGGCGTATATACGCAGTATTTT. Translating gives CASSRTSVGVYTQYF.

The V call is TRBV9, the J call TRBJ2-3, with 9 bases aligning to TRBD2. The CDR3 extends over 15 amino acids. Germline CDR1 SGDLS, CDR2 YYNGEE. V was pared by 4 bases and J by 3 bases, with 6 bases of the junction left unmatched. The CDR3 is CASSPRLAVTDTQYF. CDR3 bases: TGTGCCAGCAGCCCTCGACTAGCGGTTACAGATACGCAGTATTTT.